This record looks at one TCR beta chain sequence and its context. The antigen remains undetermined. Trimming cost V 3 bases and J 5 bases, with 16 bases left between them. This CDR3 is built from 16 residues. The germline V gene encodes CDR1 SEHNR and CDR2 FQNEAQ (reference sequence). The sample originates from a study of T cells in Graves' hyperthyroidism and ophthalmopathy. About the research overall: Peripheral blood was secured at the point of initial diagnosis, before any treatment. Points from the study as a whole: A median 6.5 months before onset, the model predicted ophthalmopathy.

The investigators amplified TCR beta CDR3 regions from RNA transcripts. Researchers ran a first-round RT-PCR on the TCR CDR3 using the HTBI primer set. TCRdb recomputed calls from the multiplex PCR reads with MiXCR, one row per CDR3 protein. The repertoire holds approximately 710,000 distinct CDR3 sequences, with roughly 17% as singletons. The TCR sequence derives from a man aged 50 to 59 with Graves' hyperthyroidism. Input material: blood. The rearrangement joins TRBV7-9 to TRBJ1-4; tentative D call: TRBD1 (5 bases). Here the CDR3 reads CASSLFDRTKNEKLFF. The CDR3 region has the DNA TGTGCCAGCAGCTTGTTCGATAGGACAAAGAATGAAAAACTGTTTTTT.